The 9 T cell receptor beta chains below come from one sample, sequenced in a study of cytomegalovirus exposure and HLA in healthy donors. PCR involved 60 Vbeta and 13 Jbeta primers. The table came from immunoSEQ multiplex PCR; TCRdb's copy has only in-frame clones and leaves some out. The sample has 180,000 or so clones; more than 60% are singletons. Sequencing was done on a sample of PBMCs. The source is a woman aged 40 to 50 in good health and CMV-seropositive.

The chain joins TRBV5-8 to TRBJ1-4; 10 nucleotides line up with TRBD1. This CDR3 is built from 16 residues. Per germline, CDR1 SGHTS and CDR2 YDEGEE. V trimming: 4 bases; J trimming: 0 bases; junction bases outside the gene matches: 3. This CDR3 reads CASSLGQGPTNEKLFF. DNA for the CDR3: TGTGCCAGCAGCCTGGGACAGGGGCCAACTAATGAAAAACTGTTTTTT.

The chain is built from TRBV20-1 and TRBJ1-1; possible D gene TRBD1, 6 bases. Trimming stripped 0 bases from V and 13 bases from J, with 12 bases between. This CDR3 spans 11 amino acids. The germline V gene has CDR1 DFQATT and CDR2 SNEGSKA (reference sequence). The CDR3 is CSARERGLGFF. CDR3 DNA sequence: TGCAGTGCTAGAGAGCGGGGGCTCGGTTTCTTT.

Comment on this clone: Other DNA sequences in this specimen translate into the identical CDR3. The J gene is TRBJ2-5, the V gene TRBV18; 7 bases line up with TRBD2. Germline V lookup: CDR1 KGHSH, CDR2 LQKENI. The CDR3 consists of 13 residues. V was pared by 2 bases and J by 5 bases, with 2 bases of the junction left unmatched. CDR3 in amino acids: CASSPGLDETQYF. CDR3 DNA sequence: TGTGCCAGCTCACCAGGACTAGACGAGACCCAGTACTTC.

V and J are TRBV29-1 and TRBJ1-2; no definite D call. This CDR3 has 12 residues. Germline V gene sequence: CDR1 SQVTM, CDR2 ANQGSEA. The germline V and J ends were trimmed by 2 bases and 4 bases, with 8 bases remaining between them. The CDR3 loop reads CSVEREPYGYTF. The CDR3 nucleotides read TGCAGCGTTGAAAGGGAGCCCTATGGCTACACCTTC.

The J gene is TRBJ1-2, the V gene TRBV29-1; 8 nucleotides agree with TRBD1. V was clipped by 6 bases and J by 2 bases; unmatched bases: 8. The CDR3 has 14 residues. Germline V CDR1 and CDR2: SQVTM, ANQGSEA. This chain's CDR3 is CSVGMDRENYGYTF. CDR3 DNA: TGCAGCGTCGGAATGGACAGGGAGAACTATGGCTACACCTTC.

The genes are TRBV20-1 and TRBJ2-7; D is possibly TRBD1 (6 bases). CDR1 DFQATT and CDR2 SNEGSKA come from the germline V gene (reference sequence). CDR3 length: 11 amino acids. V was cut by 3 bases and J by 7 bases, with 10 bases left in between. CDR3 sequence (DNA): TGCAGTGCTAGCCGGGACAAGGAGCAGTACTTC. Its translation is CSASRDKEQYF.

The chain is built from TRBV10-3 and TRBJ2-1; 7 bases match TRBD1. From germline, CDR1 is ENHRY and CDR2 SYGVKD. V was clipped by 4 bases and J by 8 bases; unmatched bases: 8. CDR3 size: 14 residues. CDR3 coding DNA: TGTGCCATCAGTGGACAGGGTGGTCGTTATGAGCAGTTCTTC. Protein: CAISGQGGRYEQFF.

The gene calls are TRBV7-2 and TRBJ2-1, with 10 bases matching TRBD2. CDR1 is SGHTA and CDR2 is FQGNSA in the germline V gene. The CDR3 is 15 amino acids. V lost 5 bases to trimming and J lost 3 bases; unmatched junction nucleotides: 4. The CDR3 spells CASSPGTSDYNEQFF. The CDR3 bases are TGTGCCAGCAGCCCGGGGACTAGCGACTACAATGAGCAGTTCTTC. Complete variable domain (other parts from reference TRBV7-2 and TRBJ2-1): GAGVSQSPSNKVTEKGKDVELRCDPISGHTALYWYRQSLGQGLEFLIYFQGNSAPDKSGLPSDRFSAERTGGSVSTLTIQRTQQEDSAVYLCASSPGTSDYNEQFFGPGTRLTVL.

The chain employs TRBV15 and TRBJ2-7, with D tentatively TRBD1 (5 bases). This CDR3 has 15 residues. Per germline, CDR1 LNHNV and CDR2 YYDKDF (reference sequence). Deletions cut 0 bases from V and 2 bases from J, with 11 bases between. CDR3 in DNA: TGTGCCACCAGCAGAGATTCAGGGCAGCCCTACGAGCAGTACTTC. This sequence encodes CATSRDSGQPYEQYF.